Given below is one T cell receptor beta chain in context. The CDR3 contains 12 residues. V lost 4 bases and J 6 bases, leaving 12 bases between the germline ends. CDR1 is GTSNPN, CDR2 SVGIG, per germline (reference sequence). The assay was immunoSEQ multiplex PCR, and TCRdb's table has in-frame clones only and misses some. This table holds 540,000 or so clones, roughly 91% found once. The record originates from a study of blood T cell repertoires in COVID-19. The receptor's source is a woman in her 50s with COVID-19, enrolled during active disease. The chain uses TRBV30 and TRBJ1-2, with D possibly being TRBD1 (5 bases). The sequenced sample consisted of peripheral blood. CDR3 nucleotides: TGTGCCTGGAATACGGGGGGACATGGCTACACCTTC. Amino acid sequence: CAWNTGGHGYTF.